Here is one T cell receptor beta chain with its context. The antigen remains unidentified. These data belong to a study of cytomegalovirus exposure and HLA in healthy donors. The CDR3 contains 16 residues. CDR1 SGHKS and CDR2 YYEKEE come from the germline V gene (reference sequence). Losses at the gene ends were 3 bases for V and 5 bases for J; bases not matched to a gene: 6. PCR was performed using 60 Vbeta and 13 Jbeta primers. Measured with immunoSEQ multiplex PCR; TCRdb has only the in-frame clones, and not every one. Among about 220,000 clones listed, 76% were seen once. Notes on the study in general: Later analysis demonstrated an association between a missense DCLRE1C variant and TCR beta V- and J-gene trimming. The classifier reportedly diagnosed cytomegalovirus status with high sensitivity and specificity. In vitro data verified a few CMV-associated chains as specific for CMV antigens. In an earlier analysis, most TCR beta V segments were productive about 87% or about 30% of the time.

The receptor's source is a man in his late teens or twenties in good health and CMV-seronegative. What was sequenced was PBMCs. The J gene is TRBJ2-1, the V gene TRBV5-5, with 12 bases matching TRBD1. The CDR3 region has the DNA TGTGCCAGCAGCTCCTCCGGGACAGGGGGCAACAATGAGCAGTTCTTC. Translated, it gives CASSSSGTGGNNEQFF. Full variable domain (missing parts from reference TRBV5-5 and TRBJ2-1): DAGVTQSPTHLIKTRGQQVTLRCSPISGHKSVSWYQQVLGQGPQFIFQYYEKEERGRGNFPDRFSARQFPNYSSELNVNALLLGDSALYLCASSSSGTGGNNEQFFGPGTRLTVL.